A selection of T cell receptor beta chains follows, all from one sample in a study of graft-versus-host responses after intestinal transplantation. The method was immunoSEQ multiplex PCR; TCRdb's version includes in-frame clones alone and lacks a portion of them. The table records roughly 25,000 clones, more than 90% of them present only once. Sequenced material: PBMCs, taken nearly 31 days after intestinal transplant. The receptors were gathered from a human patient who received an intestinal transplant, so some T cells may come from the graft donor. CDR3s include the opening cysteine and the closing phenylalanine or tryptophan. D genes are given only for firm matches. For some rows the clone size is stated as once, few or many, or as a class when expanded; others skip it.

clone size,V gene,D gene,J gene,CDR3 protein,CDR3 DNA
NA,TRBV6-5,TRBD1,TRBJ1-3,CASSQAGQGKDTIYF,TGTGCCAGCAGTCAGGCGGGACAGGGAAAGGACACCATATATTTT
NA,TRBV9,NA,TRBJ2-7,CASSVDPLSAYEQYF,TGTGCCAGCAGCGTAGATCCATTAAGCGCCTACGAGCAGTACTTC
NA,TRBV19,NA,TRBJ2-3,CASKQGVLGDTQYF,TGTGCCAGTAAACAGGGTGTCCTTGGAGATACGCAGTATTTT
NA,TRBV6-5,NA,TRBJ2-7,CASRIGPFSYEQYF,TGTGCCAGCAGAATCGGGCCGTTCTCCTACGAGCAGTACTTC
once,TRBV13,NA,TRBJ2-3,CASSLGRVGDTQYF,TGTGCCAGCAGCTTAGGCCGGGTGGGAGATACGCAGTATTTT
NA,TRBV27,TRBD2,TRBJ2-1,CASSPPGLAGGWYNEQFF,TGTGCCAGCAGTCCCCCGGGACTAGCGGGAGGGTGGTACAATGAGCAGTTCTTC
NA,TRBV5-1,NA,TRBJ2-7,CASSLLRGDEQYF,TGCGCCAGCAGCTTGTTACGGGGCGACGAGCAGTACTTC
NA,TRBV23-1,TRBD1,TRBJ1-5,CASSHRRQGARDQPQHF,TGCGCCAGCAGTCACCGCCGACAGGGGGCGCGGGATCAGCCCCAGCATTTT
NA,TRBV11-2,NA,TRBJ1-1,CASSASMNTEAFF,TGTGCCAGCAGCGCCTCCATGAACACTGAAGCTTTCTTT
NA,TRBV19,TRBD1,TRBJ2-7,CASSITGTGAYEQYF,TGTGCCAGTAGTATAACCGGGACAGGGGCCTACGAGCAGTACTTC
NA,TRBV7-9,NA,TRBJ2-1,CASSFPRRGSSYNEQFF,TGTGCCAGCAGCTTCCCCAGGAGAGGCAGCTCCTACAATGAGCAGTTCTTC
once,TRBV5-1,TRBD2,TRBJ2-1,CASSLYSGSYNEQFF,TGCGCCAGCAGCCTATATAGCGGGAGCTACAATGAGCAGTTCTTC
NA,TRBV7-9,TRBD1,TRBJ2-1,CASSPGTGDKYNEQFF,TGTGCCAGCAGCCCCGGGACAGGTGATAAGTACAATGAGCAGTTCTTC
NA,TRBV4-1,NA,TRBJ1-6,CASSQEKGSYNSPLHF,TGCGCCAGCAGCCAAGAGAAAGGCTCCTATAATTCACCCCTCCACTTT
NA,TRBV9,TRBD1,TRBJ2-7,CASSARQGFDEQYF,TGTGCCAGCAGCGCCCGACAGGGGTTCGACGAGCAGTACTTC
NA,TRBV7-8,NA,TRBJ2-3,CASSRSGATDTQYF,TGTGCCAGCAGCCGGTCCGGGGCGACAGATACGCAGTATTTT
NA,TRBV5-1,NA,TRBJ2-4,CASSLGDRGNIQYF,TGCGCCAGCAGCTTGGGCGATAGAGGAAACATTCAGTACTTC
NA,TRBV30,NA,TRBJ2-6,CAWSVGSGANVLTF,TGTGCCTGGAGTGTTGGATCTGGGGCCAACGTCCTGACTTTC
NA,TRBV6-5,NA,TRBJ2-7,CASSPSGAHGEQYF,TGTGCCAGCAGCCCCTCGGGGGCTCACGGGGAGCAGTACTTC
NA,TRBV19,NA,TRBJ2-5,CASSLGALETQYF,TGTGCCAGTAGTCTCGGGGCTTTAGAGACCCAGTACTTC
NA,TRBV27,NA,TRBJ1-5,CASRPTGSINQPQHF,TGTGCCAGCAGACCTACAGGGTCAATCAATCAGCCCCAGCATTTT
NA,TRBV10-2,TRBD1,TRBJ1-3,CASSVTSGTGVGNTIYF,TGCGCCAGCAGTGTTACCTCCGGGACAGGGGTAGGAAACACCATATATTTT
NA,TRBV5-1,NA,TRBJ1-1,CASSPSRGGANTEAFF,TGCGCCAGCAGCCCATCCCGAGGGGGGGCGAACACTGAAGCTTTCTTT
NA,TRBV19,TRBD1,TRBJ2-7,CASSLLGTEATEQYF,TGTGCCAGTAGCTTACTTGGGACAGAAGCTACTGAGCAGTACTTC
NA,TRBV6-6,NA,TRBJ1-1,CASSYGGEALNTEAFF,TGTGCCAGCAGTTACGGGGGGGAGGCTCTGAACACTGAAGCTTTCTTT
NA,TRBV28,NA,TRBJ2-1,CASSDPENEQFF,TGTGCCAGCAGTGACCCGGAAAATGAGCAGTTCTTC
NA,TRBV5-4,TRBD1,TRBJ2-2,CASSLGQGEHTGELFF,TGTGCCAGCAGCTTGGGACAGGGGGAGCACACCGGGGAGCTGTTTTTT
NA,TRBV9,NA,TRBJ2-7,CASSVGGGPYEQYF,TGTGCCAGCAGCGTAGGTGGGGGCCCCTACGAGCAGTACTTC
NA,TRBV7-9,NA,TRBJ2-5,CASSSATIQETQYF,TGTGCCAGCAGCTCCGCGACTATCCAAGAGACCCAGTACTTC
NA,TRBV25-1,NA,TRBJ1-4,CASSDNEKLFF,TGTGCCAGCAGTGATAATGAAAAACTGTTTTTT
NA,TRBV20-1,NA,TRBJ2-1,CSAREYNEQFF,TGCAGTGCTAGAGAATACAATGAGCAGTTCTTC
NA,TRBV6-5,NA,TRBJ2-1,CASSQTANEQFF,TGTGCCAGCAGTCAGACAGCTAATGAGCAGTTCTTC
NA,TRBV4-1,NA,TRBJ2-5,CASSQGRGLAQETQYF,TGCGCCAGCAGCCAAGGTAGGGGACTCGCTCAAGAGACCCAGTACTTC
NA,TRBV5-5,NA,TRBJ2-5,CASSLLQGRVRETQYF,TGTGCCAGCAGCTTGTTGCAGGGTCGAGTACGAGAGACCCAGTACTTC
NA,TRBV21-1,NA,TRBJ2-1,CASSKSVREVPSRFNEQFF,TGTGCCAGCAGCAAAAGTGTCAGGGAAGTCCCAAGTCGATTCAATGAGCAGTTCTTC
NA,TRBV2,NA,TRBJ1-1,CASSENWQGNTEAFF,TGTGCCAGCAGTGAGAATTGGCAGGGGAACACTGAAGCTTTCTTT
NA,TRBV7-9,TRBD1,TRBJ2-7,CASSFTGDEQYF,TGTGCCAGCAGCTTTACAGGGGACGAGCAGTACTTC
NA,TRBV6-5,TRBD1,TRBJ1-3,CASSYSRGLGNTIYF,TGTGCCAGCAGTTACTCCAGGGGGCTAGGAAACACCATATATTTT
NA,TRBV10-3,NA,TRBJ2-7,CAISEVWTNSYEQYF,TGTGCCATCAGTGAAGTCTGGACAAACTCCTACGAGCAGTACTTC
NA,TRBV11-3,TRBD2,TRBJ2-3,CASSSGTSGRGADTQYF,TGTGCCAGCAGCTCCGGGACTAGCGGGAGGGGCGCAGATACGCAGTATTTT
NA,TRBV7-9,NA,TRBJ1-4,CASSLAEGEKLFF,TGTGCCAGCAGCTTAGCGGAGGGGGAAAAACTGTTTTTT
once,TRBV28,TRBD2,TRBJ2-5,CASSLDLAGRETQYF,TGTGCCAGTTCCCTCGACTTAGCGGGAAGAGAGACCCAGTACTTC
NA,TRBV23-1,TRBD1,TRBJ2-7,CASKPGGPPAFSYEQYF,TGCGCCAGCAAACCAGGGGGCCCTCCAGCCTTCTCCTACGAGCAGTACTTC
NA,TRBV19,NA,TRBJ1-1,CASSKGGRRWNSEAFF,TGTGCCAGTAGTAAAGGTGGCAGGCGCTGGAATTCTGAAGCTTTCTTT
NA,TRBV5-5,TRBD1,TRBJ1-3,CASSLWWDSDEDGNTIYF,TGTGCCAGCAGCTTGTGGTGGGACAGTGATGAGGATGGAAACACCATATATTTT
NA,TRBV27,NA,TRBJ1-1,CASSLLGGGTEAFF,TGTGCCAGCAGTTTACTGGGGGGAGGGACTGAAGCTTTCTTT
once,TRBV2,TRBD1,TRBJ2-1,CASSERQGAANEQFF,TGTGCCAGCAGTGAAAGACAGGGGGCGGCCAATGAGCAGTTCTTC
NA,TRBV7-8,TRBD2,TRBJ2-3,CASSLTSGGTDTQYF,TGTGCCAGCAGCCTAACTAGCGGGGGGACAGATACGCAGTATTTT
NA,TRBV4-2,TRBD2,TRBJ2-1,CASSPEGLADYNGQFF,TGTGCCAGCAGCCCAGAGGGGCTAGCGGACTACAATGGGCAGTTCTTC
NA,TRBV6-1,NA,TRBJ1-3,CASSVDSSGNTIYF,TGTGCCAGCAGTGTCGACAGCTCTGGAAACACCATATATTTT
NA,TRBV7-6,NA,TRBJ2-1,CASSLEGSSYNEQFF,TGTGCCAGCAGCTTAGAGGGGAGCTCCTACAATGAGCAGTTCTTC
NA,TRBV11-1,NA,TRBJ2-7,CASSPTVRQGAYEQYF,TGTGCCAGCAGCCCCACGGTACGGCAGGGAGCCTACGAGCAGTACTTC
NA,TRBV7-2,NA,TRBJ2-1,CASSPGGGTNEQFF,TGTGCCAGCAGCCCAGGTGGGGGTACCAATGAGCAGTTCTTC
NA,TRBV19,NA,TRBJ1-3,CASSPTVGNTIYF,TGTGCCAGTTCGCCGACGGTGGGAAACACCATATATTTT